Below, 10 T cell receptor beta chains from the same sample are listed, as sequenced in a study of T cell repertoires in cytomegalovirus infection. Their recognized antigens are unknown. TCRdb re-called the reads with MiXCR, one entry per CDR3 protein. Among about 89,000 distinct CDR3 sequences listed, approximately 30% were seen once. Specimen: CD8+ T cells from cultured PBMCs, collected from culture after CMV antigen stimulation. All receptors derive from a human donor in good health (CMV status not recorded). Some clones in this sample may be carry-over from other donors' samples.

The rearrangement joins TRBV24-1 to TRBJ1-5, with TRBD1 as a possible D gene (5 bases). Germline values: CDR1 KGHDR, CDR2 SFDVKD. This CDR3 is built from 18 residues. The germline V and J ends were trimmed by 3 bases and 3 bases, with 20 bases remaining between them. The CDR3 DNA reads TGTGCCACCAGTGATCGGATCTTGACAGACAGAAACAATCAGCCCCAGCATTTT. Protein product: CATSDRILTDRNNQPQHF.

This clonotype came up many times. This chain joins TRBV2 and TRBJ1-1, with D hard to call. Looked up from germline, CDR1 is SNHLY and CDR2 is FYNNEI. The CDR3 is made up of 15 amino acids. V lost 0 bases to trimming and J lost 6 bases, with 14 bases between them. CDR3 amino acids: CASSEARVERAEAFF. CDR3 DNA: TGTGCCAGCAGTGAAGCGCGGGTTGAGAGGGCTGAAGCTTTCTTT.

This clonotype was detected many times. The gene calls are TRBV7-2 and TRBJ2-1; TRBD2 agrees at 8 bases. The germline gives CDR1 SGHTA, CDR2 FQGNSA. The CDR3 runs to 15 residues. V shed 3 bases and J 2 bases; nucleotides not matched to a gene: 3. CDR3 DNA sequence: TGTGCCAGCAGCTTTTATAGCGGGGCCTACAATGAGCAGTTCTTC. Its protein product is CASSFYSGAYNEQFF. Complete variable domain (other parts from reference TRBV7-2 and TRBJ2-1): GAGVSQSPSNKVTEKGKDVELRCDPISGHTALYWYRQSLGQGLEFLIYFQGNSAPDKSGLPSDRFSAERTGGSVSTLTIQRTQQEDSAVYLCASSFYSGAYNEQFFGPGTRLTVL.

This clonotype was seen a handful of times. The chain employs TRBV20-1 and TRBJ2-5; a weak D match, TRBD2 (6 bases). The CDR3 consists of 16 residues. Per germline, CDR1 DFQATT and CDR2 SNEGSKA (reference sequence). Trimming left V 3 bases short and J 0 bases short, with 17 bases between. CDR3 sequence reads: CSARGGLAGYQETQYF. DNA of the CDR3: TGCAGTGCTAGGGGGGGTCTAGCAGGGTACCAAGAGACCCAGTACTTC.

Many counts were recorded for this clonotype. This chain links TRBV28 with TRBJ2-2; D not certain. The CDR3 has 12 residues. The V gene's germline CDR1 is MDHEN and CDR2 SYDVKM. Trimming took 7 bases from V and 4 from J, leaving 7 bases between them. The CDR3 sequence: CASTKRTGELFF. The CDR3 DNA follows: TGTGCCAGCACCAAACGCACCGGGGAGCTGTTTTTT.

This clonotype was recorded at least ten times. The chain uses TRBV19 and TRBJ1-1; D gene uncertain. Germline CDR1 LNHDA, CDR2 SQIVND (reference sequence). V was trimmed by 3 bases and J by 6 bases, leaving 14 bases between them. The CDR3 covers 14 residues. The CDR3 DNA reads TGTGCCAGTAGTATGGGGTTGGGATCCGCTGAAGCTTTCTTT. It encodes CASSMGLGSAEAFF.

The chain uses TRBV6-2 or TRBV6-3 and TRBJ2-1, with 12 positions matching TRBD2. J gave up 2 bases and V 6 bases, and 5 bases lay outside the gene matches. The CDR3 totals 16 residues. The germline V gene encodes CDR1 MNHEY and CDR2 SVGEGT. Here the CDR3 reads CASRALAGGPYNEQFF. In DNA form, the CDR3 reads TGTGCCAGCAGGGCCCTAGCGGGGGGGCCCTACAATGAGCAGTTCTTC.

V is TRBV4-1 and J is TRBJ2-3, with 11 bases that match TRBD2. V trimming: 1 base; J trimming: 4 bases; junction bases outside the gene matches: 4. Germline loops: CDR1 MGHRA, CDR2 YSYEKL. The CDR3 sequence is 16 residues long. CDR3: CASSQARLAGSDTQYF. The CDR3 DNA sequence: TGCGCCAGCAGCCAAGCGCGACTAGCGGGGTCAGATACGCAGTATTTT.

The rearrangement links TRBV7-9 to TRBJ2-5; D is unresolved. This CDR3 is 16 amino acids long. Germline assignment: CDR1 SEHNR and CDR2 FQNEAQ (reference sequence). The V and J ends lost 9 bases and 5 bases respectively, with 25 bases between them. The CDR3 DNA follows: TGTGCCAGGGGATTGAGGAAAGCAGGTGACATGGAGACCCAGTACTTC. Protein product: CARGLRKAGDMETQYF.

This clonotype was detected a few times. V and J are TRBV11-2 and TRBJ1-4; D gene ambiguous. Germline values: CDR1 SGHAT, CDR2 FQNNGV. V dropped 3 bases and J dropped 6 bases, with 14 bases sitting between them. The CDR3 loop spans 15 amino acids. CDR3 protein: CASSFVVGLDEKLFF. As DNA, the CDR3 is TGTGCCAGCAGCTTTGTAGTGGGTTTGGATGAAAAACTGTTTTTT.